This T cell receptor (beta chain) was identified in a study of blood T cells in healthy people across ages. The V gene's germline CDR1 is SQVTM and CDR2 ANQGSEA. CDR3 length equals 11 residues. With V trimmed by 3 bases and J by 5 bases, 0 bases remained unmatched. Using a J-beta primer mix together with a sample-barcoded 5' primer, a second PCR was run for roughly 6 to 12 cycles. Via MiXCR, TCRdb re-called the 5' RACE reads, giving one row per CDR3 protein. The sample contains approximately 1.5 million distinct CDR3 sequences, approximately 43% of which appear only once. This clonotype occurred a few times. Its cognate antigen is unknown. Isolation per sample recovered at least 7 million PBMCs. Total RNA amounts of at least 6 micrograms were extracted per sample. Study results and caveats: Estimated diversity, derived from one million T cells, was regarded as an underestimate.

The source of this sequence is a woman under 30 in good health. The chain couples TRBV29-1 to TRBJ2-5; 7 bases match TRBD1. The sample consisted of blood. This chain's CDR3 is CSVETGETQYF. In DNA, the CDR3 is TGCAGCGTTGAGACAGGGGAGACCCAGTACTTC.